The TCR beta chain described here comes from a study of T cell repertoires in cytomegalovirus infection. Turning to the study itself: It was recently identified HLA-C-restricted and well-studied HLA-B-restricted CMV epitopes that the study used. Both a matching HLA type and CMV infection were indicated by public TCR beta signatures. Overall study results and limits: Cumulative frequency of public TCR beta families picked out carriers of CMV plus the relevant HLA.

Germline values: CDR1 DFQATT, CDR2 SNEGSKA (reference sequence). The CDR3 extends over 15 amino acids. The junction had 5 bases not matched to a gene; V was cut back by 4 bases and J by 4 bases. Comment on this clonotype: The target antigen is unknown.

From the reads, TCRdb called clonotypes with MiXCR, one entry per CDR3 protein. The table lists about 110,000 distinct CDR3 sequences, about 28% of them singletons, with 80% to 85% in the top ten. This receptor was identified in a human donor in good health (CMV status not recorded). Some clones in this sample may be carry-over from other donors' samples. The sequences come from CD8+ T cells from cultured PBMCs, collected from culture after CMV antigen stimulation. The gene calls are TRBV20-1 and TRBJ2-3, with 13 bases matching TRBD2. DNA for the CDR3: TGCAGTGCTAATACACTAGCGGGGGGGCCAGATACGCAGTATTTT. This codes for CSANTLAGGPDTQYF.